This note documents a single T cell receptor (beta chain) sequence. As yet, its antigen is unknown. The data are from a study of glioma-infiltrating T cells. Study-wide points: Tissue-blood divergence was below expectation in non-neoplastic patients, above in gliomas. Very few CDR3 sequences were shared between tissue and blood.

V lost 5 bases, J lost 2 bases, and 12 bases lay in between. Germline V gene lookup returns CDR1 SGHTA and CDR2 FQGNSA. The CDR3 is 14 amino acids. The iRepertoire nested amplicon-rescue multiplex PCR amplified TCR alpha and beta CDR3s from RNA. TCRdb processed the multiplex PCR reads anew with MiXCR; each CDR3 protein has one entry. This table has approximately 15,000 distinct CDR3 sequences, 58% appearing once. V usage is TRBV7-2 and J usage is TRBJ2-5, with a weak D call TRBD1 (6 bases). The material sequenced was glioma tissue, nonneoplastic brain tissue, or PBMCs (not recorded which). The receptor comes from a human donor with low-grade glioma or glioblastoma, undergoing nonglioma brain surgery, or in good health (not recorded which). The CDR3 bases are TGTGCCAGCAGCATGGAACAGGGTCAAGAGACCCAGTACTTC. Translated, it gives CASSMEQGQETQYF.